This is a list of T cell receptor beta chains from one sample in a study of Ad26.COV2.S vaccination and SARS-CoV-2 variants. Method: immunoSEQ multiplex PCR; TCRdb's copy keeps in-frame clones and lacks some. The sample consists of 510,000 or so clones, about 83% of them appearing once. Sequences were derived from peripheral blood, sampled in a trial of Ad26.COV2.S vaccine versus placebo. The receptors originated from a person aged 18-65 years who received the Ad26.COV2.S COVID-19 vaccine or a placebo. The CDR3 runs from the conserved cysteine through the conserved F or W. D genes are given only for firm matches. Part of the rows lack a size; the others show once, few, many or a class for expanded clones.

j_gene,v_gene,d_gene,abundance,CDR3nt,CDR3aa
TRBJ2-1,TRBV7-2,TRBD2,many,TGTGCCAGCAGACGTTCGGGAGGTAGTTCCTACAATGAGCAGTTCTTC,CASRRSGGSSYNEQFF
TRBJ1-4,TRBV6-2/TRBV6-3,NA,NA,TGTGCCAGCAGTTACAGCCGAGCAACTAATGAAAAACTGTTTTTT,CASSYSRATNEKLFF
TRBJ2-1,TRBV5-1,NA,NA,TGCGCCAGCGGGCTTGGCGCCCACCAGAACAATGAGCAGTTCTTC,CASGLGAHQNNEQFF
TRBJ2-1,TRBV9,TRBD1,NA,TGTGCCAGCAGCGTCGGACAGGGATACAATGAGCAGTTCTTC,CASSVGQGYNEQFF
TRBJ1-1,TRBV7-3,NA,NA,TGTGCCAGCAGCTTCCCGGGAGGTGAAGCTTTCTTT,CASSFPGGEAFF
TRBJ1-2,TRBV19,NA,NA,TGTGCCAGTAGTAGGACTAACTATGGCTACACCTTC,CASSRTNYGYTF
TRBJ2-3,TRBV5-1,NA,NA,TGCGCCAGCAGCTTGGCGGGATGGCCAGATACGCAGTATTTT,CASSLAGWPDTQYF
TRBJ2-3,TRBV2,TRBD2,NA,TGTGCCAGCAGTAGGCTAGCGGGGAGTTCGGGCACAGATACGCAGTATTTT,CASSRLAGSSGTDTQYF
TRBJ2-5,TRBV18,NA,NA,TGTGCCAGCTCACCAACTGAGACCCAGTACTTC,CASSPTETQYF
TRBJ1-1,TRBV10-3,NA,NA,TGTGCCATCAGTGGGTCGAGGGGGGTGGGCACTGAAGCTTTCTTT,CAISGSRGVGTEAFF
TRBJ2-4,TRBV11-3,NA,NA,TGTGCCAGCAGCGGACAGTCCAAAAACATTCAGTACTTC,CASSGQSKNIQYF
TRBJ1-5,TRBV28,NA,few,TGTGCCAGCAGTGGCGGCCGATCCCAGCATTTT,CASSGGRSQHF
TRBJ2-1,TRBV5-1,TRBD2,NA,TGCGCCAGCAGCTTCTTGGGCGGGGGAGGGAATGAGCAGTTCTTC,CASSFLGGGGNEQFF
TRBJ2-1,TRBV11-2,TRBD2,NA,TGTGCCAGCAGCCCTAGGAGCGGGAGATTCGAGAATGAGCAGTTCTTC,CASSPRSGRFENEQFF
TRBJ2-3,TRBV7-2,NA,NA,TGTGCCAGCAGCCCTACAATTTCTCAGGCAGATACGCAGTATTTT,CASSPTISQADTQYF
TRBJ1-4,TRBV7-9,NA,few,TGTGCCAGCAGCTTGCAGGGCAGGGGAGGAGAAAAACTGTTTTTT,CASSLQGRGGEKLFF
TRBJ1-6,TRBV5-6,NA,NA,TGTGCCAGCAGCTTGGTTCTCGGGGCAGGCTCCTATAATTCACCCCTCCACTTT,CASSLVLGAGSYNSPLHF
TRBJ2-1,TRBV5-6,TRBD2,NA,TGTGCCAGCACCCCTTTCTCCAATAGCGGGAGACGTTACAATGAGCAGTTCTTC,CASTPFSNSGRRYNEQFF
TRBJ2-2,TRBV7-9,TRBD2,few,TGTGCCAGCAGCTTAGTGGGACTACCCGTAGAGGAGCTGTTTTTT,CASSLVGLPVEELFF
TRBJ2-5,TRBV18,TRBD2,NA,TGTGCCAGCTCACCGATCGGGGGGGAGACCCAGTACTTC,CASSPIGGETQYF
TRBJ1-1,TRBV19,TRBD1,NA,TGTGCCAGTAGTATAAGAGGGACAGGGGGAATCGGTGAAGCTTTCTTT,CASSIRGTGGIGEAFF
TRBJ1-6,TRBV28,NA,NA,TGTGCCAGCAGTTTTCGGGGGGGGCCAGGCGGAAATTCACCCCTCCACTTT,CASSFRGGPGGNSPLHF
TRBJ2-6,TRBV28,NA,NA,TGTGCCAGCAGTTTGCCGGGACGCCTCTCTGGGGCCAACGTCCTGACTTTC,CASSLPGRLSGANVLTF
TRBJ2-2,TRBV6-2/TRBV6-3,TRBD2,few,TGTGCCAGCAGCCTCGTAGCGGGAGTGTCAACCGGGGAGCTGTTTTTT,CASSLVAGVSTGELFF
TRBJ2-2,TRBV25-1,NA,NA,TGTGCCAGCAGTGAATTTCTGAACACCGGGGAGCTGTTTTTT,CASSEFLNTGELFF
TRBJ2-2,TRBV11-3,NA,few,TGTGCCAGCAGCTTACGAGGGAACACCGGGGAGCTGTTTTTT,CASSLRGNTGELFF
TRBJ1-4,TRBV5-1,NA,NA,TGCGCCAGCAGCTTTGAAGGTGAAAAACTGTTTTTT,CASSFEGEKLFF
TRBJ1-5,TRBV7-8,NA,few,TGTGCCAGCAGCTTAGGGCCGGGAAACAATCAGCCCCAGCATTTT,CASSLGPGNNQPQHF
TRBJ2-1,TRBV19,NA,NA,TGTGCCAGTAGGGACCACAGCTATTACAATGAGCAGTTCTTC,CASRDHSYYNEQFF
TRBJ2-1,TRBV30,NA,few,TGTGCCTGGAGTGTACAAACTCACAATGAGCAGTTCTTC,CAWSVQTHNEQFF
TRBJ1-6,TRBV5-6,NA,few,TGTGCCAGCAGCTTGTCGAACAGTTTTTCACCCCTCCACTTT,CASSLSNSFSPLHF
TRBJ1-2,TRBV28,TRBD1,NA,TGTGCCAGCAGTCACCGACGGGACAGGGAATCCCCCTATGGCTACACCTTC,CASSHRRDRESPYGYTF
TRBJ2-2,TRBV28,NA,few,TGTGCCAGCAGTTTGCGATACACCGGGGAGCTGTTTTTT,CASSLRYTGELFF
TRBJ1-4,TRBV18,NA,NA,TGTGCCAGCTCACCACATATTGACGAGGGAGCCGTTTTT,CASSPHIDEGAVF
TRBJ1-2,TRBV11-2,TRBD1,NA,TGTGCCAGCAGGAGGGACAGGGCCTCCTATGGCTACACCTTC,CASRRDRASYGYTF
TRBJ1-5,TRBV21-1,NA,NA,TGTGCCAGCAGCAAAGCGCTTGGTTTGAGACAGGCCCATCAGCCCCAGCATTTT,CASSKALGLRQAHQPQHF
TRBJ2-1,TRBV5-4,TRBD1,NA,TGTGCCAGCAGCTTGGGAGGGGCGACAGGGAACAATGAGCAGTTCTTC,CASSLGGATGNNEQFF
TRBJ1-5,TRBV7-3,NA,few,TGTGCCAGCAGCTTGGGGGGGAATAATCAGCCCCAGCATTTT,CASSLGGNNQPQHF
TRBJ1-1,TRBV19,NA,NA,TGTGCCAGTAGTATAGTCGGGGTACAAAACACTGAAGCTTTCTTT,CASSIVGVQNTEAFF
TRBJ2-2,TRBV7-8,TRBD2,NA,TGTGCCAGCGGCACACAAGGCGGGGGCACCGGGGAGCTGTTTTTT,CASGTQGGGTGELFF
TRBJ2-1,TRBV6-5,TRBD1,NA,TGTGCCAGCAGACCGGACAGGGTGGTCGTTGAGCAGTTCTTC,CASRPDRVVVEQFF
TRBJ2-2,TRBV7-2,NA,NA,TGTGCCAGCAGCTTAGGGACAGGGAGGGCCGGGGAGCTGTTTTTT,CASSLGTGRAGELFF
TRBJ2-1,TRBV14,NA,NA,TGTGCCAGCAGCCAAGAAGCTTTTAGGGGGGCACACTCCTACAATGAGCAGTTCTTC,CASSQEAFRGAHSYNEQFF
TRBJ1-3,TRBV18,NA,NA,TGTGCCAGCTCACCACCGGTGGCTAGCTCTGGAAACACCATATATTTT,CASSPPVASSGNTIYF
TRBJ2-5,TRBV27,NA,NA,TGTGCCAGCGGCCGATCCCAAGAGACCCAGTACTTC,CASGRSQETQYF
TRBJ1-4,TRBV5-1,NA,NA,TGCGCCAGCAGCCGGGACACCCAAGGGGCTAATGAAAAACTGTTTTTT,CASSRDTQGANEKLFF
TRBJ1-2,TRBV5-1,NA,NA,TGCGCCAGCAGCTTGGAAGGATCTAACTATGGCTACACCTTC,CASSLEGSNYGYTF
TRBJ1-6,TRBV6-5,TRBD1,few,TGTGCCAGCAGGACAGGGCTCTCTTATTCACCCCTCCACTTT,CASRTGLSYSPLHF
TRBJ2-3,TRBV29-1,NA,NA,TGCAGCGTTGCCCTCCCCTACACAGATACGCAGTATTTT,CSVALPYTDTQYF
TRBJ2-1,TRBV5-6,NA,NA,TGTGCCAGCAGCCCAGGGGGAGGACTCCCAACCGAGCAGTTCTTC,CASSPGGGLPTEQFF
TRBJ1-2,TRBV5-4,NA,NA,TGTGCCAGCAGCGCGGGTGGGTGGTTGGGGGAATCTTCGGGCTACACCTTC,CASSAGGWLGESSGYTF
TRBJ2-7,TRBV18,NA,NA,TGTGCCAGCTCCATAGAAGAATACGAGCAGTACTTC,CASSIEEYEQYF
TRBJ1-3,TRBV25-1,NA,NA,TGTGCCAGCAGTTGGGATGGAAACACCATATATTTT,CASSWDGNTIYF
TRBJ2-5,TRBV28,NA,once,TGTGCCAGCAGTTTCGGTACGGTGACCCAGTACTTC,CASSFGTVTQYF
TRBJ2-5,TRBV19,NA,few,TGTGCCAGTAGTATCTATATTGGAGAGACCCAGTACTTC,CASSIYIGETQYF